The clone carrying this TCR beta chain was detected ten times or more. Its target is not known. Template switching by 5'RACE produced TCR cDNA, adding a universal primer site and UMIs. TCRdb independently ran MiXCR on the 5' RACE reads; one entry per CDR3 protein. The table records approximately 340,000 distinct CDR3 sequences, 7.5% to 9% of them present only once. The sample is drawn from a study of T cells after yellow fever vaccination. The overall study: The authors prepared low-cell-number fractions using SMART-Seq v4 Ultra Low Input.

V was pared by 5 bases and J by 5 bases, with 9 bases between. The CDR3 is 12 amino acids. Germline V CDR1 and CDR2: SEHNR, FQNEAQ (reference sequence). Study-wide results and limits: Peaking on day 5 versus 15, the secondary response was faster but weaker. Post-booster repertoires contained most primary-vaccination clones again (around 96% CD4, about 88% CD8).

The sequence was collected from a man younger than 35 who received the YFV17D yellow fever vaccine. J is TRBJ1-2 and V is TRBV7-9; D ambiguous. The specimen was PBMCs, collected on the day of the first yellow fever vaccination. The CDR3 region has the DNA TGTGCCAGCAGCCCGGACCCTTATGGCTACACCTTC. This sequence encodes CASSPDPYGYTF.